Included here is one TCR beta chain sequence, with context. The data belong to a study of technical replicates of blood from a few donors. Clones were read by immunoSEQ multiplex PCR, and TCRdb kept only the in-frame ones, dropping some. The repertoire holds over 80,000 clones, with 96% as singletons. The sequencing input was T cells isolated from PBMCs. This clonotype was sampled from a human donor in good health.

CDR3 sequence reads: CASSRRLASPQETQYF. The CDR3 DNA sequence: TGTGCCAGTAGTCGTCGCCTAGCGAGTCCCCAAGAGACCCAGTACTTC. This sequence joins TRBV19 and TRBJ2-5, with a weak D call TRBD2 (6 bases). This CDR3 has 16 residues. V gave up 5 bases and J gave up 1 base, with 17 bases separating them. Germline V gene sequence: CDR1 LNHDA, CDR2 SQIVND (reference sequence). Combining the CDR3 with reference TRBV19 and TRBJ2-5 gives the whole variable domain DGGITQSPKYLFRKEGQNVTLSCEQNLNHDAMYWYRQDPGQGLRLIYYSQIVNDFQKGDIAEGYSVSREKKESFPLTVTSAQKNPTAFYLCASSRRLASPQETQYFGPGTRLLVL.